This T cell receptor (beta chain) was sequenced during a study of T cell changes during pregnancy in multiple sclerosis. This CDR3 spans 11 amino acids. Looked up from germline, CDR1 is LNHDA and CDR2 is SQIVND (reference sequence). V dropped 3 bases and J dropped 5 bases, with 4 bases sitting between them. Sequencing was performed with immunoSEQ multiplex PCR; in TCRdb, only in-frame clones are kept and a portion is missing. The table records tens of thousands of clones, 90% of them present only once. This TCR came from a female donor with multiple sclerosis, enrolled in a pregnancy study. The V call is TRBV19, the J call TRBJ2-5; D call uncertain. The sample consisted of CD4+ T cells from peripheral blood mononuclear cells, taken in the third trimester of pregnancy. CDR3 loop: CASSIMETQYF. CDR3 nucleotide sequence: TGTGCCAGTAGTATTATGGAGACCCAGTACTTC. Drawing the rest from reference TRBV19 and TRBJ2-5, the complete variable domain is DGGITQSPKYLFRKEGQNVTLSCEQNLNHDAMYWYRQDPGQGLRLIYYSQIVNDFQKGDIAEGYSVSREKKESFPLTVTSAQKNPTAFYLCASSIMETQYFGPGTRLLVL.